The text below deals with one T cell receptor (beta chain). This entry comes from a study of blood T cell repertoires in COVID-19. Looking at the study overall: T cells, B-cell-depleted T cells, or PBMCs supplied cDNA or gDNA.

Participants were placed into cohorts based on the clinical history they reported. TCRdb's copy holds only in-frame clones and misses some; the assay was immunoSEQ multiplex PCR. The sample consists of over 200,000 clones, approximately 88% of them appearing once. J lost 0 bases, V lost 0 bases, and 5 bases had no gene match. Germline V gene data show CDR1 as KGHSH and CDR2 as LQKENI. CDR3 length: 17 residues. This chain links TRBV18 with TRBJ1-1, with TRBD1 identical over 9 bases. Specimen: PBMCs or T cells enriched from blood (not recorded which). This TCR was sampled from a woman under 40 who had been exposed to COVID-19. In nucleotides, the CDR3 is TGTGCCAGCTCACCACCGGGACAGGGCATATTGAACACTGAAGCTTTCTTT. Protein sequence: CASSPPGQGILNTEAFF.